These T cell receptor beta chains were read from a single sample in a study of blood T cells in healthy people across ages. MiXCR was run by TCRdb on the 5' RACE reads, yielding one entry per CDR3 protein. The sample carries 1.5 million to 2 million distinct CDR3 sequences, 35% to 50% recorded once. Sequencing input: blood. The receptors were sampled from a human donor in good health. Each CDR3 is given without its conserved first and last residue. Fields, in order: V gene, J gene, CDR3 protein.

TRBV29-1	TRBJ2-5	SVEKGRGETQY
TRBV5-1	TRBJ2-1	ASTQGLVPNEQF
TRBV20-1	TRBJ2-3	RLAGGPYTQY
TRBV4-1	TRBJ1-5	ASSQIPGQGHQPQH
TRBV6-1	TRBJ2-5	ASSIGLDRKETQY
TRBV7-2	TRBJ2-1	ASSDRTGGRDEQF
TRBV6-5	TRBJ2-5	ASSYGGQKTQY
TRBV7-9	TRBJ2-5	ASSYLAGVETQY
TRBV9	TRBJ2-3	ASSVSLGLTDTQY
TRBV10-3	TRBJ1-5	AINNDRVAQPQH
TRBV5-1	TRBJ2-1	ASSHTGDNEQF
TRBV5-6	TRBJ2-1	ASSAYTGINEQF
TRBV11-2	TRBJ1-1	ASSTRGTENTEAF
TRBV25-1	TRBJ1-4	ASSEPGVGTVNEKLF
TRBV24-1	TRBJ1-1	ATSRTGRSTEAF
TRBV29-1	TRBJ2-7	SVPSPGPVYEQY
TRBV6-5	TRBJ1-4	ASSSDRGPPTNEKRF
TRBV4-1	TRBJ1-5	ASSQDVENNQPQH
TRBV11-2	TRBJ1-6	ASSLGQTVFNSPLH
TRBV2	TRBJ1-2	ASKWGIANYGYT
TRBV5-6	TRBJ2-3	ASSRSRATDTQY
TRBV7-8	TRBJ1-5	ASSLEADRGQPQH
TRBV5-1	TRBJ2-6	ASSLDTNGANVLT
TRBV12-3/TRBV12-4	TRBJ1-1	ASSFGRLRDTEAF
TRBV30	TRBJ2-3	AWSWGGTDTQY
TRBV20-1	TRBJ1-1	SADLITEAF
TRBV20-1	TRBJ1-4	SAARTAEKLF
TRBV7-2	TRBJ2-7	ASSLVGGESSYEQY
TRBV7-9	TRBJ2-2	ASSLGTGRLF
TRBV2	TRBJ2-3	ASNRLGQGGGTQY
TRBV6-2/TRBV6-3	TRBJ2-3	ASSLQGADADTQY
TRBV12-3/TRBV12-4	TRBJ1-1	ASRNTLYTEAF
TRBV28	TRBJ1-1	ASTGALNTEAF
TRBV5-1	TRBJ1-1	ASSLSAVSRTEAF
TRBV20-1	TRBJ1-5	SARDRLGTQINQPQH